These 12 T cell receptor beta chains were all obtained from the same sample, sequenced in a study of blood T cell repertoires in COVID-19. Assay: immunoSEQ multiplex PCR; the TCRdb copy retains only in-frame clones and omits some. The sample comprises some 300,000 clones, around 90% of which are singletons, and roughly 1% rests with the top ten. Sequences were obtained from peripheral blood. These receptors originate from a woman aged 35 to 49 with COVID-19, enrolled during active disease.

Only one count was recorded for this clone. The CDR3 loop is CSVELLAGGTDTQYF. The CDR3, as DNA: TGCAGCGTTGAACTGCTAGCGGGGGGCACAGATACGCAGTATTTT. The chain links TRBV29-1 to TRBJ2-3; 10 nucleotides line up with TRBD2. The V segment lost 2 bases and the J segment 1 base; nucleotides outside the gene matches: 3. The CDR3 totals 15 residues. Germline V gene data show CDR1 as SQVTM and CDR2 as ANQGSEA.

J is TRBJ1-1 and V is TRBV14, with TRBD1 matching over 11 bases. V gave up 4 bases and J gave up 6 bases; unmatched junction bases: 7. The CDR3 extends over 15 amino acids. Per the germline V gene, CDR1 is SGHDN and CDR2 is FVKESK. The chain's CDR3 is CASSRTGGQVAEAFF. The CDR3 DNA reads TGTGCCAGCAGCCGGACAGGGGGCCAGGTCGCTGAAGCTTTCTTT.

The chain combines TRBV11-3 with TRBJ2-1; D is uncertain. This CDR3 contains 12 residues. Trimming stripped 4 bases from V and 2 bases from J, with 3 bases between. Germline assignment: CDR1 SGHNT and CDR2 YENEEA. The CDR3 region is CASSSTYNEQFF. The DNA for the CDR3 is TGTGCCAGCAGCTCCACCTACAATGAGCAGTTCTTC.

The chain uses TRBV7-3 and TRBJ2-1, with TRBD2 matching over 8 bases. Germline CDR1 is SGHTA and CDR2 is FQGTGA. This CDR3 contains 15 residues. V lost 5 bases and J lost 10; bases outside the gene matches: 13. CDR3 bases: TGTGCCAGCAGCCCCGGGGTAGCCCGGGGGGGGGAGCAGTTCTTC. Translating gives CASSPGVARGGEQFF.

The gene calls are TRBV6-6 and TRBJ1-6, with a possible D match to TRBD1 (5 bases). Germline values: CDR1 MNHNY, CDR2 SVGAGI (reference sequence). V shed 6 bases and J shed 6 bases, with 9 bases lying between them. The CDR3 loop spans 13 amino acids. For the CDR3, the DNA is TGTGCCAGCAGAACGGACATTAATTCACCCCTCCACTTT. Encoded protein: CASRTDINSPLHF.

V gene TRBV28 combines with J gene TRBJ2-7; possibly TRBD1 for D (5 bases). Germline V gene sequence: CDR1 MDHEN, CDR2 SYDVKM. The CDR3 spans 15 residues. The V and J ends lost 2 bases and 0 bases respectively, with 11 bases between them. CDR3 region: CASSLQGFSSYEQYF. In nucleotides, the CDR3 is TGTGCCAGCAGTTTACAGGGTTTCAGCTCCTACGAGCAGTACTTC.

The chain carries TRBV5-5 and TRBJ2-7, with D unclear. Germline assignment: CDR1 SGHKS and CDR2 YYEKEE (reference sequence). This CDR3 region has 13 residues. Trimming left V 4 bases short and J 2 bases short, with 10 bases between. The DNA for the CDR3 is TGTGCCAGCAGCAGAACAGCTCCCTACGAGCAGTACTTC. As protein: CASSRTAPYEQYF.

This chain's CDR3 is CASSYIQGPEAFF. The DNA of the CDR3 is TGTGCCAGCAGTTATATACAGGGTCCTGAAGCTTTCTTT. The chain is built from TRBV6-5 and TRBJ1-1; tentatively, D is TRBD1 (6 bases). The V end lost 3 bases, the J end lost 6 bases, and 11 bases lay between the germline ends. This CDR3 is 13 amino acids long. Germline V lookup: CDR1 MNHEY, CDR2 SVGAGI.

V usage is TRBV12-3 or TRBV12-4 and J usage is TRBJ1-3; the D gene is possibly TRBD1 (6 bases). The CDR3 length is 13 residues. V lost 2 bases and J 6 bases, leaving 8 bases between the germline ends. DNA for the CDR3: TGTGCCAGCAGTTTAAAGGGGGAAAACACCATATATTTT. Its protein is CASSLKGENTIYF.

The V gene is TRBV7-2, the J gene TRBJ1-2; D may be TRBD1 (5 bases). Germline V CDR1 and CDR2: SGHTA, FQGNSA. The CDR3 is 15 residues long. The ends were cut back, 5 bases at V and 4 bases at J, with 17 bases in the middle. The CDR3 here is CASSPPTVSGYGYTF. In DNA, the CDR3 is TGTGCCAGCAGCCCTCCGACAGTTTCCGGCTATGGCTACACCTTC. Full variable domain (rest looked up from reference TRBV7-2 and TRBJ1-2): GAGVSQSPSNKVTEKGKDVELRCDPISGHTALYWYRQSLGQGLEFLIYFQGNSAPDKSGLPSDRFSAERTGGSVSTLTIQRTQQEDSAVYLCASSPPTVSGYGYTFGSGTRLTVV.

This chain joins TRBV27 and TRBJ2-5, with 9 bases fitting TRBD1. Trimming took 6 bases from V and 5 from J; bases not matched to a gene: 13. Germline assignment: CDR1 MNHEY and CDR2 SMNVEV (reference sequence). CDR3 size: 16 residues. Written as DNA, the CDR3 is TGTGCCAGCAGGGACACCGGGACAGGGAGTTCCGAGACCCAGTACTTC. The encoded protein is CASRDTGTGSSETQYF.

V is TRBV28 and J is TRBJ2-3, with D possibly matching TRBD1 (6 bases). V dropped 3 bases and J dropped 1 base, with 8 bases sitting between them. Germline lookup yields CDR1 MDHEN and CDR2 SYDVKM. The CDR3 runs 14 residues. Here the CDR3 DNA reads TGTGCCAGCAGTTTCAGACAGGGCACAGATACGCAGTATTTT. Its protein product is CASSFRQGTDTQYF.